This TCR beta chain appears in the sequencing data of a study of patients and donors after allogeneic stem cell transplantation (dated by TCRdb to about 2020). In the case of this clonotype: Its antigen is currently not known. The sample holds no much larger clone one base away, and base qualities are not on file.

To prepare the library, RT-PCR was applied. The listed sequencing device is NextSeq 550. TCRdb ran its own pipeline on the public reads, namely fastp trimming at Q25 and MiXCR clone calling, and kept in-frame beta chains. Rows matching on CDR3 protein sequence are summarized as one entry with the most common DNA and genes. Counted in this sample were about 24,000 distinct CDR3 sequences; roughly 30% of them appeared once. The ten largest clones represent 48% of the sample. The sequence was collected from a human donor who was either an allogeneic HSCT recipient or a stem cell or donor lymphocyte infusion donor (not recorded which). It is not recorded whose cells these are; they may come from a transplant donor. Sequencing was done on a sample of blood, either unsorted or a sorted T cell fraction (not recorded which).

The bases read TGTGCCATCAGTGCTGGGTTAGAGACCCAGTACTTC. The translation is CAISAGLETQYF. Recombination joined TRBV10-3 with TRBJ2-5, with the D gene too uncertain to name. Inclusive of the bounding cysteine and phenylalanine, the CDR3 is 12 residues long. Only the CDR3 region is kept as DNA, spanning 36 bases read in frame from base 1. V was cut back by 4 bases and J by 4 bases, leaving a gap of 7 bases between them. CDR1 and CDR2, per the germline V gene, are ENHRY and SYGVKD.